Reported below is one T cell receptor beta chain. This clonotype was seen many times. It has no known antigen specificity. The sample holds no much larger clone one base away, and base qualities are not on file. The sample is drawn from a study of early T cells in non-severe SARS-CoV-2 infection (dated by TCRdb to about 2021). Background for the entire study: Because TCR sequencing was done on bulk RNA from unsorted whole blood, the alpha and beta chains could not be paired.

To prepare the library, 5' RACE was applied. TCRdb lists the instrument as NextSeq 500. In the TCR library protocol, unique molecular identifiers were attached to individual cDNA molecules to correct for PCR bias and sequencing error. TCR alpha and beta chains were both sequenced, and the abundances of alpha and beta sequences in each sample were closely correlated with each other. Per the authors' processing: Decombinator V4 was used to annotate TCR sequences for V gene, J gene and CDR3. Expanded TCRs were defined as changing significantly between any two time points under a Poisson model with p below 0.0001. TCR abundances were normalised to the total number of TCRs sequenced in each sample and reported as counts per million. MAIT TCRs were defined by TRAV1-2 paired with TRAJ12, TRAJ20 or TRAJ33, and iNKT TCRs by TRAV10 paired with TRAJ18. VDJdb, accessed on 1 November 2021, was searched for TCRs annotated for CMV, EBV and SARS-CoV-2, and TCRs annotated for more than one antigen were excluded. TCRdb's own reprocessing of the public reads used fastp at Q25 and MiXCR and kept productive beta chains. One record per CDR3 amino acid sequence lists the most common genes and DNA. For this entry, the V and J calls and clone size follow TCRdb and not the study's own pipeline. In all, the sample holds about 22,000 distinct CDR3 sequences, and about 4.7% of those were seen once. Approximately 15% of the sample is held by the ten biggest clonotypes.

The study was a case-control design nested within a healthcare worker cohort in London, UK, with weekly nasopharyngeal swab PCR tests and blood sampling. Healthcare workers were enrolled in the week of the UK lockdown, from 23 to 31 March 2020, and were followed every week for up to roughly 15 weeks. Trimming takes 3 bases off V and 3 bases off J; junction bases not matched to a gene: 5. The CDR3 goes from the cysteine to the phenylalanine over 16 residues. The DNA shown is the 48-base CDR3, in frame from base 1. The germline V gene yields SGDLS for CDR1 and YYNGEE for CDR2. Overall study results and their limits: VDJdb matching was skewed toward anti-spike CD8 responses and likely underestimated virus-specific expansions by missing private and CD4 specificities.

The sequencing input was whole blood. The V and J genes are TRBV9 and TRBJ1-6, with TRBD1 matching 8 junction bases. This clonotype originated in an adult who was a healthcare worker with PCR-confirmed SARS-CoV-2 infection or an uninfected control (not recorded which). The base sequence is TGTGCCAGCAGCGACTTAACAGGGGGCTATAATTCACCCCTCCACTTT. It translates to CASSDLTGGYNSPLHF. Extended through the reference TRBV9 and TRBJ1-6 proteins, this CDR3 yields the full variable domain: DSGVTQTPKHLITATGQRVTLRCSPRSGDLSVYWYQQSLDQGLQFLIQYYNGEERAKGNILERFSAQQFPDLHSELNLSSLELGDSALYFCASSDLTGGYNSPLHFGNGTRLTVT.